A selection of T cell receptor beta chains follows, all from one sample in a study of cytomegalovirus exposure and HLA in healthy donors. Sequencing used immunoSEQ multiplex PCR; TCRdb keeps in-frame clones, though not all of them. The sample shows 45,000 to 65,000 clones, roughly four fifths of them seen only once. Material: PBMCs. The receptor set was obtained from a man in his thirties or forties in good health and CMV-seronegative. The CDR3 runs from the conserved cysteine through the conserved F or W. The order of the fields is clone size, V gene, J gene, D gene, CDR3 DNA, CDR3 protein. A D gene is named only where the DNA matches it firmly. Size is stated for part of the rows, as once, few or many counts, or as a class when the clone is expanded.

few	TRBV10-3	TRBJ1-5	TRBD1	TGTGCCATCAGTGAGGATCGACAGGGAAATCCCAATCAGCCCCAGCATTTT	CAISEDRQGNPNQPQHF
.	TRBV19	TRBJ2-5	TRBD1	TGTGCCACCGGACAGGGGCGCTGGGAGACCCAGTACTTC	CATGQGRWETQYF
.	TRBV7-3	TRBJ2-3	TRBD2	TGTGCCAGCAGCTTAATCCCGATTAGCGGGGTTAGCACAGATACGCAGTATTTT	CASSLIPISGVSTDTQYF
.	TRBV28	TRBJ2-2	.	TGTGCCAGCAGTTTTGGCGGTAGCACCGGGGAGCTGTTTTTT	CASSFGGSTGELFF
.	TRBV7-6	TRBJ2-3	TRBD2	TGTGCCAGCAGCCTTCGTTTTGCGGGAGGGCGTGCAGATACGCAGTATTTT	CASSLRFAGGRADTQYF
.	TRBV14	TRBJ2-2	.	TGTGCCAGCAGCCAAGCGGTCCGCAGGGGCACCGGGGAGCTGTTTTTT	CASSQAVRRGTGELFF
.	TRBV2	TRBJ1-5	.	TGTGCCAGCAGTGTTAGAGGTACCGTTCAGCCCCAGCATTTT	CASSVRGTVQPQHF
.	TRBV2	TRBJ2-3	.	TGTGCCAGCAGTACGGGACTCGTGCATCAGTATTTT	CASSTGLVHQYF
once	TRBV10-3	TRBJ1-1	.	TGTGCCATCGGAGGCACTAACACTGAAGCTTTCTTT	CAIGGTNTEAFF
.	TRBV27	TRBJ1-6	.	TGTGCCAGCAGAAAACAGAGCCCTAATTCACCCCTCCACTTT	CASRKQSPNSPLHF
.	TRBV19	TRBJ2-5	.	TGTGCCAGTAGTCTCCAAGAGACCCAGTACTTC	CASSLQETQYF
.	TRBV16	TRBJ1-1	TRBD1	TGTGCCAGCAGCCAAACAGGGGCCCAGACTGAAGCTTTCTTT	CASSQTGAQTEAFF
.	TRBV5-1	TRBJ2-3	TRBD2	TGCGCCAGCAGCTTGGCTTTGGCGGGGGACGGATCAGATACGCAGTATTTT	CASSLALAGDGSDTQYF
.	TRBV7-6	TRBJ2-2	TRBD1	TGTGCCAGCAGCTTACCGACAGGGGTGAACACCGGGGAGCTGTTTTTT	CASSLPTGVNTGELFF
.	TRBV27	TRBJ1-4	.	TGTGCCAGCAGTTTATGGGGACTCAGATCTGCAACTAATGAAAAACTGTTTTTT	CASSLWGLRSATNEKLFF
.	TRBV7-7	TRBJ2-5	TRBD2	TGTGCTAGCAGCTGGGGGGGGGTAGGCGAGACCCAGTACTTC	CASSWGGVGETQYF
.	TRBV27	TRBJ1-2	.	TGTGCCAGCAGTTTATCGGCGGGGGGGCAGAGCATAGACTATGGCTACACCTTC	CASSLSAGGQSIDYGYTF
once	TRBV28	TRBJ1-1	TRBD1	TGTGCCAGCAGTCAGACAGGGAGTAAGAACACTGAAGCTTTCTTT	CASSQTGSKNTEAFF